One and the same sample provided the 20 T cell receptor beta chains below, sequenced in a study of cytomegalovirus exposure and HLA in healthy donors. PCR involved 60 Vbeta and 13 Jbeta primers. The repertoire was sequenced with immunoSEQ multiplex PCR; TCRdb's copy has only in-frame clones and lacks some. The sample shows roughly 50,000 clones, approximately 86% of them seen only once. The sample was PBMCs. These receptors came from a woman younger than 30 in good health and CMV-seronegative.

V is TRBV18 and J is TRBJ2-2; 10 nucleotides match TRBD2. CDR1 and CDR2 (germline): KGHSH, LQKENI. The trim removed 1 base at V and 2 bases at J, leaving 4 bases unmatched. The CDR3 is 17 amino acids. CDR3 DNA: TGTGCCAGCTCACCACTCAGGACTAGCGGAAACACCGGGGAGCTGTTTTTT. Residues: CASSPLRTSGNTGELFF.

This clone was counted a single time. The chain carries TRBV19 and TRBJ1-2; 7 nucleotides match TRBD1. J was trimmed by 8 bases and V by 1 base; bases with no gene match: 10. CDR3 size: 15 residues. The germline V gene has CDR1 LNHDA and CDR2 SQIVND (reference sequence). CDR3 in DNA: TGTGCCAGTAGTATAGGTCCCCGGACAGGCCAGGGCTACACCTTC. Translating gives CASSIGPRTGQGYTF.

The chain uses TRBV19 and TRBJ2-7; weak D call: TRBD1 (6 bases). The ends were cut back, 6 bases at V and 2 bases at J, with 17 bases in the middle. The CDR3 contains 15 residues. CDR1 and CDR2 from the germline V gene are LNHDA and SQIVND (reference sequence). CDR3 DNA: TGTGCCAGTAGCCGGGGACAAAACCCTGCCTACGAGCAGTACTTC. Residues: CASSRGQNPAYEQYF.

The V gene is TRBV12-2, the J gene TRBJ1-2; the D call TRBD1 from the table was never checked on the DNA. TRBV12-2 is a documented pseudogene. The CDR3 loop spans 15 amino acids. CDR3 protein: CASRDRDSANYGYTF. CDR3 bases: TGTGCAAGTCGCGACCGAGACAGCGCTAACTATGGCTACACCTTC.

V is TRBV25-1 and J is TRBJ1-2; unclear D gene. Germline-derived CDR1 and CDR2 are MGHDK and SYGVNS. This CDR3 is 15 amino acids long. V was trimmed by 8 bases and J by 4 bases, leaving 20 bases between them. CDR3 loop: CASSPSGASPYGYTF. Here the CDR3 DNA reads TGTGCCAGCTCCCCGTCGGGTGCTTCTCCCTATGGCTACACCTTC.

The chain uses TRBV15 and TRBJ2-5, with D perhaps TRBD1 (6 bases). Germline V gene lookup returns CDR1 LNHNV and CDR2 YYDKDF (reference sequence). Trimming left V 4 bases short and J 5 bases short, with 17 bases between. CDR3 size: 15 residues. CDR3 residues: CATSTGTLRRETQYF. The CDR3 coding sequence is TGTGCCACCAGCACCGGGACACTTAGGCGGGAGACCCAGTACTTC.

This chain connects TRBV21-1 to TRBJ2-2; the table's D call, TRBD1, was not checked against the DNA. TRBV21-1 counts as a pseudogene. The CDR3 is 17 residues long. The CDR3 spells CASSKDFPGEIIGELFF. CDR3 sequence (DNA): TGTGCCAGCAGCAAAGACTTCCCAGGGGAAATTATCGGGGAGCTGTTTTTT.

DNA of the CDR3: TGTGCCAGCAGCCGAGTGGGACAGGGGACCACCGGGGAGCTGTTTTTT. Its translation: CASSRVGQGTTGELFF. This chain connects TRBV11-3 to TRBJ2-2, with TRBD1 matching 10 bases. The V and J ends lost 5 bases and 4 bases, in that order; junction bases with no gene match: 7. The CDR3 length is 16 residues. Germline V gives CDR1 SGHNT, CDR2 YENEEA.

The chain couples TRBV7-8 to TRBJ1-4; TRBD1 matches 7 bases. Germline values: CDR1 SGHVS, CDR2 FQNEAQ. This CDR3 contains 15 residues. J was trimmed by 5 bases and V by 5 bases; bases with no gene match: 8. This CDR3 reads CASSNPGTENEKLFF. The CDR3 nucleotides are TGTGCCAGCAGCAACCCCGGGACAGAAAATGAAAAACTGTTTTTT. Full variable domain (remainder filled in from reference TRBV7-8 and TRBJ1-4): GAGVSQSPRYKVAKRGQDVALRCDPISGHVSLFWYQQALGQGPEFLTYFQNEAQLDKSGLPSDRFFAERPEGSVSTLKIQRTQQEDSAVYLCASSNPGTENEKLFFGSGTQLSVL.

The CDR3 spells CASSLSLTFDRGSNTIYF. The DNA of the CDR3 is TGTGCCAGCAGTTTATCCCTTACCTTCGACAGGGGTTCGAACACCATATATTTT. V usage is TRBV27 and J usage is TRBJ1-3; 8 bases are shared with TRBD1. The CDR3 covers 18 residues. V shed 0 bases, J shed 7 bases, and the junction held 14 bases outside the gene matches. Germline CDR1 MNHEY, CDR2 SMNVEV (reference sequence).

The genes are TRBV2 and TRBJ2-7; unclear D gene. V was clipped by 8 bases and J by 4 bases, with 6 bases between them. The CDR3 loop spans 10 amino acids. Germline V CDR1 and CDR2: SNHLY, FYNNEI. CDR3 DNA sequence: TGTGCCAGCGGAGAGTACGAGCAGTACTTC. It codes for CASGEYEQYF.

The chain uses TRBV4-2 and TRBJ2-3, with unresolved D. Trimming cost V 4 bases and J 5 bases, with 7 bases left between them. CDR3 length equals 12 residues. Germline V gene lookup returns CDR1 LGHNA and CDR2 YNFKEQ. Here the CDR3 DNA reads TGTGCCAGCAGCCCCTCGTTAGATACGCAGTATTTT. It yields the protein CASSPSLDTQYF.

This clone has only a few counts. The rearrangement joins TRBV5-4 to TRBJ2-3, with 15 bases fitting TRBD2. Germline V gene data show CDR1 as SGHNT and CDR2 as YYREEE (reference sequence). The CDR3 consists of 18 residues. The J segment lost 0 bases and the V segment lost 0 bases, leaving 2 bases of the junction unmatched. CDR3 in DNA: TGTGCCAGCAGCTTGGGGGGGACTAGCGGGAGGAGCACAGATACGCAGTATTTT. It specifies CASSLGGTSGRSTDTQYF.

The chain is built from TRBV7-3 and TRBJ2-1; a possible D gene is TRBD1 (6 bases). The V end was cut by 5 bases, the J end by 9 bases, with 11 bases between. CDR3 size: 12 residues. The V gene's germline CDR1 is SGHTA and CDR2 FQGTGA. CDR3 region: CASSARGGEQFF. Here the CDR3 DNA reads TGTGCCAGCAGCGCGCGAGGGGGTGAGCAGTTCTTC.

CDR3 nucleotides: TGTGCCAGCAGCTCACCGGGACTAGCGGGACGAGAGCAGTACTTC. Its protein is CASSSPGLAGREQYF. V usage is TRBV6-6 and J usage is TRBJ2-5, with TRBD2 identical over 13 bases. The length of the CDR3 is 15 residues. V was pared by 6 bases and J by 11 bases, with 12 bases of the junction left unmatched. Germline V lookup: CDR1 MNHNY, CDR2 SVGAGI (reference sequence).

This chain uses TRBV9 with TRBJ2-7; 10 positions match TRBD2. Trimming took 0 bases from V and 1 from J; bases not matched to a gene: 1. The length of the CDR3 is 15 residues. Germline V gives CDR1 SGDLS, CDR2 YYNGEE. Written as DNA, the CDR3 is TGTGCCAGCAGCGTAGGGACTAGCGGTTCCTACGAGCAGTACTTC. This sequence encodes CASSVGTSGSYEQYF.

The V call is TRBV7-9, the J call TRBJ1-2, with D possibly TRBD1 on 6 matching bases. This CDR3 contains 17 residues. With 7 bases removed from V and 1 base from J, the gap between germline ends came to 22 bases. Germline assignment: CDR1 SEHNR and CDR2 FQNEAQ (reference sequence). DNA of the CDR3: TGTGCCAGCAACGGACAGCCCGCTCCCGACCTTAACTATGGCTACACCTTC. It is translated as CASNGQPAPDLNYGYTF. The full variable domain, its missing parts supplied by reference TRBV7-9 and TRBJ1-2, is DTGVSQNPRHKITKRGQNVTFRCDPISEHNRLYWYRQTLGQGPEFLTYFQNEAQLEKSRLLSDRFSAERPKGSFSTLEIQRTEQGDSAMYLCASNGQPAPDLNYGYTFGSGTRLTVV.

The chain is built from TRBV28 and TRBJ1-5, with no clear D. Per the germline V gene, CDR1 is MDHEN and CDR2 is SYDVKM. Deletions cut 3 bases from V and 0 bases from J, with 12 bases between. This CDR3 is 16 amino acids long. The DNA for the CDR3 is TGTGCCAGCAGTTTCTCCGTTGGCCCTAGCAATCAGCCCCAGCATTTT. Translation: CASSFSVGPSNQPQHF.

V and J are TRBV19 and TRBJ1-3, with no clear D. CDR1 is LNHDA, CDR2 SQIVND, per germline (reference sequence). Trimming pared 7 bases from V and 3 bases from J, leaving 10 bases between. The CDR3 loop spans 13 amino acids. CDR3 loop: CASTTGNGNTIYF. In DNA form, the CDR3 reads TGTGCCAGTACTACGGGGAATGGAAACACCATATATTTT.

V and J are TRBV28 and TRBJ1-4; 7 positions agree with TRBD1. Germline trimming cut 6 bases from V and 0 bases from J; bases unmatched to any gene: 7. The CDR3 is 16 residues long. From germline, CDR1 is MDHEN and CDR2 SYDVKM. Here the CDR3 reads CASSLLTGATNEKLFF. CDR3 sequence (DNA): TGTGCCAGCAGCCTTCTCACAGGGGCAACTAATGAAAAACTGTTTTTT.